This TCR beta chain was profiled in a study of blood T cells in healthy people across ages. Together with a sample-barcoded 5' primer, a J-beta primer mix was included in a second PCR lasting about 7 to 11 cycles. The template-switch adaptor was a 5' adaptor with 12 random nucleotides. It tagged each cDNA molecule. Via MiXCR, TCRdb re-called the 5' RACE reads, giving one row per CDR3 protein. In the table there are roughly 1.5 million distinct CDR3 sequences, approximately 43% of which are singletons. Concerning this clonotype: The antigen is not known.

Per germline, CDR1 MGHRA and CDR2 YSYEKL. V lost 4 bases, J lost 5 bases, and 9 bases stayed unmatched. There are 16 residues in the CDR3. Isolation yielded PBMCs, at least 6.5 million per sample, in every case. General study findings and limits: Using unsorted PBMCs precluded a conclusive naive versus antigen-experienced comparison.

The chain couples TRBV4-1 to TRBJ2-1, with 9 bases identical to TRBD1. Sequencing used blood. This TCR was recovered from a woman aged 18-29 years in good health. CDR3 amino acids: CASSPMGGDRDNEQFF. As DNA, the CDR3 is TGCGCCAGCAGCCCTATGGGCGGGGACAGGGACAATGAGCAGTTCTTC.